This T cell receptor beta chain was profiled in a study of blood T cell repertoires in COVID-19. Study overall: Specimens from acute and convalescent COVID-19 originated in the United States, Italy and Spain. T cells, B-cell-depleted T cells, or PBMCs provided the cDNA or gDNA that served as material.

Germline V CDR1 and CDR2: ENHRY, SYGVKD. This CDR3 comprises 14 residues. V dropped 6 bases and J dropped 3 bases, with 15 bases sitting between them. In the study's own analysis: Cell counts per sample came from amplifying reference gene primers. Some clones are missing from TCRdb's copy, which holds only in-frame ones; the method was immunoSEQ multiplex PCR. That table furnishes V, J and clone size, whereas the DNA furnished D and trimming. The profile covers roughly 140,000 clones, with about 83% appearing a single time and more than 4% taken by the ten largest. Material for sequencing was peripheral blood. The receptor's source is a woman aged 40-49 years with acute or convalescent COVID-19. This chain joins TRBV10-3 and TRBJ2-7; tentatively, D is TRBD1 (6 bases). CDR3 DNA: TGTGCCATCAGGGGGGACATAAGTAGCTACGAGCAGTACTTC. Its translation is CAIRGDISSYEQYF.